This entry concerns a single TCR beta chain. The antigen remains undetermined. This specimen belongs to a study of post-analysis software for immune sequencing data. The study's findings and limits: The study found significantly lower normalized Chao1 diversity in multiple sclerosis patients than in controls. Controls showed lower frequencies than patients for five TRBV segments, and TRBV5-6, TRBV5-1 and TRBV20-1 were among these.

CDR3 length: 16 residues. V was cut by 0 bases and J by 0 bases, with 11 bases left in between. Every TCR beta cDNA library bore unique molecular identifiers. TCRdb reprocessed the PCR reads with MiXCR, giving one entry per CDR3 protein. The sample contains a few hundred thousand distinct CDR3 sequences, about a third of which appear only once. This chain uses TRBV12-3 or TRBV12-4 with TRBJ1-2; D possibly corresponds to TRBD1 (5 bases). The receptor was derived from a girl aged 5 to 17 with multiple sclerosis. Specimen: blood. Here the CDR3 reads CASSLAGTEANYGYTF. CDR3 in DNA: TGTGCCAGCAGTTTAGCGGGGACGGAAGCTAACTATGGCTACACCTTC.